A selection of T cell receptor beta chains follows, all from one sample in a study of neurological immune-mediated disorders. MiXCR, applied by TCRdb to the 5' RACE reads, yields one record per CDR3 protein. The sample has some 95,000 distinct CDR3 sequences; roughly 4% are singletons. Sequences were obtained from PBMCs. These receptors were taken from a woman younger than 35 with multiple sclerosis. Both conserved end residues are part of each CDR3. A D gene is named only where the DNA matches it firmly. The size entry gives how often the clone was seen (once, few, many) or a class if it is expanded.

NA	TRBV7-6	many	TRBJ2-2	CASSLGIGGAGELFF	TGTGCCAGCAGCTTAGGGATCGGGGGCGCCGGGGAGCTGTTTTTT
TRBD2	TRBV6-6	many	TRBJ2-7	CASRVTSGGLYEQYF	TGTGCCAGCAGAGTGACTAGCGGGGGGCTTTACGAGCAGTACTTC
NA	TRBV6-1	few	TRBJ2-2	CASSEALKGTTGELFF	TGTGCCAGCAGTGAAGCGCTTAAGGGAACCACCGGGGAGCTGTTTTTT
NA	TRBV30	few	TRBJ1-1	CAWSVQGVTEAFF	TGTGCCTGGAGTGTACAAGGGGTTACTGAAGCTTTCTTT
NA	TRBV7-2	few	TRBJ1-1	CASSSGFGGVGAFF	TGTGCCAGCAGCTCAGGATTTGGGGGAGTCGGGGCTTTCTTT
NA	TRBV7-9	many	TRBJ2-7	CASSLARVYEQYF	TGTGCCAGCAGCTTAGCCAGGGTCTACGAGCAGTACTTC
TRBD1	TRBV27	many	TRBJ2-3	CASSSRTGSTMEYF	TGTGCCAGCAGTTCTCGGACAGGGAGCACAATGGAGTATTTT
NA	TRBV12-3/TRBV12-4	many	TRBJ2-6	CASSRPPGANVLTF	TGTGCCAGCAGCCGCCCCCCTGGGGCCAACGTCCTGACTTTC
NA	TRBV15	many	TRBJ2-1	CATSPRRNGDEQFF	TGTGCCACCAGCCCCCGGCGTAACGGGGATGAGCAGTTCTTC
TRBD2	TRBV5-1	many	TRBJ2-7	CASSLLSGSSYEQYF	TGCGCCAGCAGCTTGTTGAGCGGGAGCTCCTACGAGCAGTACTTC
TRBD2	TRBV28	many	TRBJ2-7	CASSFSGLAGVPYEQYF	TGTGCCAGCAGTTTCTCAGGACTAGCGGGAGTCCCCTACGAGCAGTACTTC